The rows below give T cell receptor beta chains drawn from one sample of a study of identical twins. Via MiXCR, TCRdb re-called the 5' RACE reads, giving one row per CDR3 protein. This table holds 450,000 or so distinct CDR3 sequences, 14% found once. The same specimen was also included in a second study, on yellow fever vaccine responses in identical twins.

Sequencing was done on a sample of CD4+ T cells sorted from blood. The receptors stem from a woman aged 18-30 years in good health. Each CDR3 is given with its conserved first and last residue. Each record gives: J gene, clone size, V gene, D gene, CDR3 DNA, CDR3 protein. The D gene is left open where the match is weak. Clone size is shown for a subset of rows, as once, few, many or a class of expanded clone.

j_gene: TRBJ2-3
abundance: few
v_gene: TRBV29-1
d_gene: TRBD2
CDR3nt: TGCAGCTTTGGGGGCGGGACTAGCGGGAGCTTGTATACGCAGTATTTT
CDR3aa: CSFGGGTSGSLYTQYF

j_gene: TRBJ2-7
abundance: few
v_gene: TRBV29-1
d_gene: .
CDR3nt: TGCAGCGTTGAGTCCCAGGGATCCTACGAGCAGTACTTC
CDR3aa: CSVESQGSYEQYF

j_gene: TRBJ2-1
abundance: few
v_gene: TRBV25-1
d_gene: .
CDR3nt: TGTGCCAGCAGTGCCGCCGGGGCTAACGATGAGCAGTTCTTC
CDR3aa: CASSAAGANDEQFF

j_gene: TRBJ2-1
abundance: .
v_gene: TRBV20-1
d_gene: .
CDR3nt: TGCAGTGCCTCCCCCGGGTCCATTGAGCAGTTCTTC
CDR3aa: CSASPGSIEQFF

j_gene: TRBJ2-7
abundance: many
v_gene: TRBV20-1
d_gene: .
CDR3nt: TGCAGTGCGGACGGACAGATCAGCTCCTACGAGCAGTACTTC
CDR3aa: CSADGQISSYEQYF

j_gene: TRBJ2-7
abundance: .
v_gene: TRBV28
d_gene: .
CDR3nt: TGTGCCAGCAGACGACAGGCCCCCGGCGAGCAGTACTTC
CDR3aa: CASRRQAPGEQYF

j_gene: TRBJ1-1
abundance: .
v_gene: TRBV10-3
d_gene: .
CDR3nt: TGTGCCATCAGTGAAGGACGGAAGAACACTGAAGCTTTCTTT
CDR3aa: CAISEGRKNTEAFF

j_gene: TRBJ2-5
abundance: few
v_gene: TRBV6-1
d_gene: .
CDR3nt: TGTGCCAGCAGTGAATATCGGGGAGGAGAGACCCAGTACTTC
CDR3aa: CASSEYRGGETQYF

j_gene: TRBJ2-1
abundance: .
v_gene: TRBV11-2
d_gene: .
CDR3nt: TGTGCCAGCAGCTCGGCTTACCACTACAATGAGCAGTTCTTC
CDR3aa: CASSSAYHYNEQFF

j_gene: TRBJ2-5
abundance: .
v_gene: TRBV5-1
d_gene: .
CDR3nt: TGCGCCAGCAGCTTGCTGGCGGGGGACAAGACCCAGTACTTC
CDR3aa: CASSLLAGDKTQYF

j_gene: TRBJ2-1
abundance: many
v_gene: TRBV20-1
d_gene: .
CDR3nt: TGCAGTGCTTCCCGATACAATGAGCAGTTCTTC
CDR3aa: CSASRYNEQFF

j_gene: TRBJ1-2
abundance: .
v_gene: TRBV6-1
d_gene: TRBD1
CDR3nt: TGTGCCAGCAGCTGGGACAGGGCGAACTATGGCTACACCTTC
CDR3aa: CASSWDRANYGYTF

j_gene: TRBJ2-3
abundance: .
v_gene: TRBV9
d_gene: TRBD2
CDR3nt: TGTGCCAGCAGCGTAGTGTCGACTAGCGGGTACACAGATACGCAGTATTTT
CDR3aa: CASSVVSTSGYTDTQYF

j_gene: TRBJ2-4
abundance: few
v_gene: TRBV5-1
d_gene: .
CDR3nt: TGCGCCAGCAGCTTGGACGTAGCGGCCAAAAACATTCAGTACTTC
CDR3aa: CASSLDVAAKNIQYF

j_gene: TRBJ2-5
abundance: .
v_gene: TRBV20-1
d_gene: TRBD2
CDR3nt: TGCAGTGCTAGTAGCCTAGCGGGGGACAAAGAGACCCAGTACTTC
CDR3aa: CSASSLAGDKETQYF

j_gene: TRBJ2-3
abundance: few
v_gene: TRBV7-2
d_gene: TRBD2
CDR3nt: TGTGCCAGCAGCTACCGGACTAGCGGGGTACGCACAGATACGCAGTATTTT
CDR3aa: CASSYRTSGVRTDTQYF

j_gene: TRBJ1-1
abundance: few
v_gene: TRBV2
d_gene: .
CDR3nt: TGTGCCAGCCGAAAGCCCCTCAACACTGAAGCTTTCTTT
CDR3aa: CASRKPLNTEAFF

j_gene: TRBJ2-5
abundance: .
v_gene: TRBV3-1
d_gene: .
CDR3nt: TGTGCCAGCAGCCAAGCCGGACTCCAAGAGACCCAGTACTTC
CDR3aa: CASSQAGLQETQYF

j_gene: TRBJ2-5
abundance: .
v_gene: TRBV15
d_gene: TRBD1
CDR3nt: TGTGCCACCAGCAGAGGCGAAGGACAGGTACAAGAGACCCAGTACTTC
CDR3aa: CATSRGEGQVQETQYF

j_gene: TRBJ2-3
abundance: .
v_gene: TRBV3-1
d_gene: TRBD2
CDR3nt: TGTGCCAGCAGCCAAGATTTAGCGGGGGGTACCAATACGCAGTATTTT
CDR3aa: CASSQDLAGGTNTQYF

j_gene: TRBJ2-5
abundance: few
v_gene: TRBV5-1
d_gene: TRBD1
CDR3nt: TGCGCCAGCAGCCCACCCCTCGGGACAGTCCAAGAGACCCAGTACTTC
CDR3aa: CASSPPLGTVQETQYF

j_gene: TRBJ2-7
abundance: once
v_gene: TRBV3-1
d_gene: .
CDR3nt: TGTGCCAGCAGTACGCGGACGTTGACGACCAACGAGCAGTACTTC
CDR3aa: CASSTRTLTTNEQYF

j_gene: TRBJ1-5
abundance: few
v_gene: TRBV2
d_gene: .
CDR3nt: TGTGCCAGCAGTGGAGACTTTAGCAATCAGCCCCAGCATTTT
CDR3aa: CASSGDFSNQPQHF

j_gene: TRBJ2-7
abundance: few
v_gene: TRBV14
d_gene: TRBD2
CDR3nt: TGTGCCAGCAGCTTGACCGGGACTAGCCGAAGAGAGCAGTACTTC
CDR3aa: CASSLTGTSRREQYF

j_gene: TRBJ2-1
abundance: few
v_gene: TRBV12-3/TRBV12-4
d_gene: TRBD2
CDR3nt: TGTGCCAGCGGCACTAGCGGGAGGGTGCGGAATGAGCAGTTCTTC
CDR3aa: CASGTSGRVRNEQFF

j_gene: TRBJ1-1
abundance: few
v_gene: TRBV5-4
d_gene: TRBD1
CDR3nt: TGTGCCAGCAGCCCCGACAGGGTTGGAGTGACTGAAGCTTTCTTT
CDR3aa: CASSPDRVGVTEAFF

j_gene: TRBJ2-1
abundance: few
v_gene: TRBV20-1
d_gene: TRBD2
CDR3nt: TGCAGTGCCCCGCCGACTAGCGGGTCCTACAATGAGCAGTTCTTC
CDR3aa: CSAPPTSGSYNEQFF

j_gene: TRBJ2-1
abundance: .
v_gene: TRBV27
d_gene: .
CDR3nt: TGTGCCAGCAGTATGGACCCGGTTACCTGGAATGAGCAGTTCTTC
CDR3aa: CASSMDPVTWNEQFF

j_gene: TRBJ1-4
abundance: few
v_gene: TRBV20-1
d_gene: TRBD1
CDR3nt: TGCAGTGCCAAGCGGGTAGGGGGCAATGAAAAACTGTTTTTT
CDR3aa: CSAKRVGGNEKLFF

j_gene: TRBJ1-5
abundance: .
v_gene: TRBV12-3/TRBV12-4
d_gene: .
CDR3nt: TGTGCCAGCAACAGGGATAATCAGCCCCAGCATTTT
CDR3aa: CASNRDNQPQHF

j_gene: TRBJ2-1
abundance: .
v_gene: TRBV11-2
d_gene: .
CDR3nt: TGTGCCAGCAGCTGGGGACTCCAATACAATGAGCAGTTCTTC
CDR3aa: CASSWGLQYNEQFF

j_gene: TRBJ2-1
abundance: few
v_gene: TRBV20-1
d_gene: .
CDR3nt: TGCAGTGCTAGAAAGGACTTATACAATGAGCAGTTCTTC
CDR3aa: CSARKDLYNEQFF

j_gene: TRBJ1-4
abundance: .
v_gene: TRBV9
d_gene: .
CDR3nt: TGTGCCAGCAGCGTCAACCAGGGTAATGAAAAACTGTTTTTT
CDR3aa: CASSVNQGNEKLFF

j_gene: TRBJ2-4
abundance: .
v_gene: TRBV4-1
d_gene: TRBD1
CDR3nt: TGCGCCAGCAGCCAGCCAAACAGGGGAACCAAAAACATTCAGTACTTC
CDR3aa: CASSQPNRGTKNIQYF

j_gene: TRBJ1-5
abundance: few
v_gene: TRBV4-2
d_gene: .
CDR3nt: TGTGCCAGCAGCCAAGGATGGGGGATGAATCAGCCCCAGCATTTT
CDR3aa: CASSQGWGMNQPQHF

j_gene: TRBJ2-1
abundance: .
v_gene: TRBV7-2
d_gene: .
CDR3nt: TGTGCCAGCAGCTTAGATGGCGAGAGCTCCTACAATGAGCAGTTCTTC
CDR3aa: CASSLDGESSYNEQFF

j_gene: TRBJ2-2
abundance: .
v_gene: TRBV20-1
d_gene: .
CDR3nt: TGCAGTGCTAGAAGGCCTATCAGCCTAGCGCACGGGGAGCTGTTTTTT
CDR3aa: CSARRPISLAHGELFF

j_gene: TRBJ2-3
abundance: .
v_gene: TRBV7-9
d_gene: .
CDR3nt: TGTGCCAGCAGCTTGGGATCGGTCAGGGACGCAGATACGCAGTATTTT
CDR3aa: CASSLGSVRDADTQYF

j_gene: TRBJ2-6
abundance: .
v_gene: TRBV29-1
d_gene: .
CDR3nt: TGCAGCGTTGATTCCGGAGGCGCTGGGGCCAACGTCCTGACTTTC
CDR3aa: CSVDSGGAGANVLTF

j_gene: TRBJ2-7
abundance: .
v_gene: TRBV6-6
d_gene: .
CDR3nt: TGTGCCAGCAGTTACGATATAAAGTACGAGCAGTACTTC
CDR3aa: CASSYDIKYEQYF

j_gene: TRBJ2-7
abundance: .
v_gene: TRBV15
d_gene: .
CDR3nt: TGTGCCACCAGCAGAGCGGGCTACGAGCAGTACTTC
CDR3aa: CATSRAGYEQYF

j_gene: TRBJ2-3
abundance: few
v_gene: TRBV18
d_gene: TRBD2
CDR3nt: TGTGCCAGCTCACCAATTCCTAGCGGGGTTCCAGATACGCAGTATTTT
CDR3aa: CASSPIPSGVPDTQYF

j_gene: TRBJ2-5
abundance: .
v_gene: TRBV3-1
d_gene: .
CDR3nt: TGTGCCAGCAGCCAAGATCCGGCTAGACTGGAGACCCAGTACTTC
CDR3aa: CASSQDPARLETQYF

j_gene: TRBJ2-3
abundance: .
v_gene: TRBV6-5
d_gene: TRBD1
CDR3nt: TGTGCCAGCAGTCGACAGGGTGTGCAGTATTTT
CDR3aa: CASSRQGVQYF

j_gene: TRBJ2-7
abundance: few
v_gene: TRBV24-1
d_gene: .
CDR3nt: TGTGCCACCAGTGACCCTCGTGACAGTTTTCCCTACGAGCAGTACTTC
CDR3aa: CATSDPRDSFPYEQYF

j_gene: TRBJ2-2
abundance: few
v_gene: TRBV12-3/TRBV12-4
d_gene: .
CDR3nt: TGTGCCAGCAGTCAACAGGAGAACACCGGGGAGCTGTTTTTT
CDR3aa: CASSQQENTGELFF

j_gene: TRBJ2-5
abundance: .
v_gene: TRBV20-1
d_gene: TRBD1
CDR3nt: TGCAGTGCCAGGGACAGGGGGAGAGAGACCCAGTACTTC
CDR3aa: CSARDRGRETQYF

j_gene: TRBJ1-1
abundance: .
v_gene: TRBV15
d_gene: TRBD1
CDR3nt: TGTGCCACCAGCAGACCTAAACCAGGGACAGGGAGAATGAACACTGAAGCTTTCTTT
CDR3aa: CATSRPKPGTGRMNTEAFF

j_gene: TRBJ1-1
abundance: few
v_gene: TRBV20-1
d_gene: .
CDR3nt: TGCAGTGCTAGACGACAGGCGAACACTGAAGCTTTCTTT
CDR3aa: CSARRQANTEAFF

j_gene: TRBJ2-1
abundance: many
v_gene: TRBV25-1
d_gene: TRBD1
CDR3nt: TGTGCCAGCAGTGGGGACAGGGGGCATAATGAGCAGTTCTTC
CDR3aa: CASSGDRGHNEQFF

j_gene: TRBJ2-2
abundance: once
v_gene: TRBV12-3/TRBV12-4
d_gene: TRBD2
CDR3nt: TGTGCCATCAACGAACCGGGACTAGCGGGGGGACGGGGCACCGGGGAGCTGTTTTTT
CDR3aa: CAINEPGLAGGRGTGELFF

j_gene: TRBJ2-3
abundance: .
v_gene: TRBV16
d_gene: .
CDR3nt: TGTGCCAGCAGCCCCCGCCCCTCGAGGGGAGATACGCAGTATTTT
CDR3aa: CASSPRPSRGDTQYF

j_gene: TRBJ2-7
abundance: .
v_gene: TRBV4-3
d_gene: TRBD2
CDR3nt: TGCGCCAGCAGCCACCGTAGCGGGACCTACGAGCAGTACTTC
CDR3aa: CASSHRSGTYEQYF